The clone carrying this T cell receptor beta chain has ten or more counts. Its antigen is still unknown. In the authors' workflow: A typical sample had some 95,000 TCRs, with roughly 23,224 to 690,600 overall. From the RACE reads, TCRdb called clonotypes with MiXCR, one entry per CDR3 protein. The V and J calls were not made by the authors but by TCRdb's processing. The sample contains about 78,000 distinct CDR3 sequences, about 8% of which appear only once. The data were obtained in a study of human T cells and chemical hapten exposure. Study-wide results and caveats: All donors were alopecia patients, so their immunity may differ from that of healthy people. Expanded TCR sets contained significantly more large CDR3 similarity clusters than controls.

Germline values: CDR1 SGHDN, CDR2 FVKESK. V was pared by 0 bases and J by 3 bases, with 17 bases between. The CDR3 consists of 18 residues. Time point specified: patch test 2, 6 weeks after DPC sensitization. Treatment described: therapeutic diphenylcyclopropenone sensitization with weekly scalp DPC. The receptor was isolated from a woman in her fifties or sixties with alopecia areata. Some clones in this sample may be carry-over from other donors' samples. Material: whole blood, obtained in connection with sensitization to the hapten diphenylcyclopropenone (DPC). V gene TRBV14 combines with J gene TRBJ1-4; D ambiguous. This CDR3 reads CASSQERASYLANEKLFF. As DNA, the CDR3 is TGTGCCAGCAGCCAAGAGAGGGCCTCTTACCTGGCTAATGAAAAACTGTTTTTT.